The 19 T cell receptor beta chains listed next were all sequenced from one sample in a study of T-cell memory formation after mild COVID-19. TCRdb reanalysed the 5' RACE reads using MiXCR and keeps one entry per CDR3 protein. The table records 450,000 or so distinct CDR3 sequences, 20% to 25% of them present only once. Sequencing was done on a sample of PBMCs or a T cell subset sorted from them (not recorded which). The receptors were sampled from an adult woman who had mild COVID-19 (a few samples of this study predate the infection). Cell type and time point are not known.

V and J are TRBV7-9 and TRBJ2-3; 9 nucleotides agree with TRBD2. J was trimmed by 0 bases and V by 5 bases; bases with no gene match: 6. The CDR3 is 16 amino acids. The germline V gene encodes CDR1 SEHNR and CDR2 FQNEAQ (reference sequence). This chain's CDR3 is CASSITGTSSTDTQYF. In DNA, the CDR3 is TGTGCCAGCAGCATCACCGGGACTAGCAGCACAGATACGCAGTATTTT.

This clonotype has more than one count but fewer than ten. The chain is built from TRBV11-2 and TRBJ2-1, with D possibly being TRBD1 (6 bases). V was cut by 5 bases and J by 7 bases, with 21 bases left in between. Germline CDR1 is SGHAT and CDR2 is FQNNGV. The CDR3 runs 16 residues. The CDR3 region is CASSQGFVFPLNEQFF. CDR3 sequence (DNA): TGTGCCAGCAGCCAGGGGTTTGTGTTCCCACTAAATGAGCAGTTCTTC.

The rearrangement links TRBV5-1 to TRBJ2-1; 7 nucleotides line up with TRBD2. This CDR3 has 18 residues. The V segment lost 4 bases and the J segment 8 bases; nucleotides outside the gene matches: 21. The V gene's germline CDR1 is SGHRS and CDR2 YFSETQ. CDR3 nucleotides: TGCGCCAGCAGCGCCCAAGTTTTTTCGTGGGGGGGTGACGATGAGCAGTTCTTC. Translating gives CASSAQVFSWGGDDEQFF.

The chain recombines TRBV20-1 with TRBJ1-1; 7 nucleotides line up with TRBD1. The V and J ends lost 4 bases and 6 bases, in that order; junction bases with no gene match: 11. CDR3 length: 14 residues. CDR1 DFQATT and CDR2 SNEGSKA come from the germline V gene (reference sequence). The CDR3 DNA reads TGCAGTGCTAAGAGGGGGGACAGAAGGGCTGAAGCTTTCTTT. It yields the protein CSAKRGDRRAEAFF.

This chain connects TRBV2 to TRBJ2-5; unclear D gene. The germline V gene encodes CDR1 SNHLY and CDR2 FYNNEI. This CDR3 spans 13 amino acids. Trimming removed 7 bases from V and 5 bases from J, with 14 bases in between. This chain's CDR3 is CASTWGSIETQYF. Here the CDR3 DNA reads TGTGCCAGCACTTGGGGAAGTATTGAGACCCAGTACTTC.

This clonotype was seen a handful of times. The chain couples TRBV21-1 to TRBJ2-1; the table's TRBD2 call for D was not verified on the DNA. TRBV21-1 is a pseudogene segment. The CDR3 covers 15 residues. The CDR3 DNA is TGTGCCAGCAGCATAGGGGGCCCTACCTACAATGAGCAGTTCTTC. This sequence encodes CASSIGGPTYNEQFF.

This clonotype has just a few counts. The chain combines TRBV19 with TRBJ2-3; 10 nucleotides agree with TRBD2. The CDR3 totals 14 residues. Germline assignment: CDR1 LNHDA and CDR2 SQIVND (reference sequence). J gave up 3 bases and V 4 bases, and 1 base lay outside the gene matches. CDR3 amino acids: CASSRGLATDTQYF. The CDR3, as DNA: TGTGCCAGTAGTAGGGGACTAGCGACAGATACGCAGTATTTT.

This clonotype has a handful of counts. V gene TRBV20-1 combines with J gene TRBJ2-1; D gene ambiguous. The CDR3 is 11 residues long. Germline V gene data show CDR1 as DFQATT and CDR2 as SNEGSKA (reference sequence). The CDR3 sequence is CSLGFLHEQFF. CDR3 bases: TGCAGCCTTGGTTTCCTGCATGAGCAGTTCTTC.

This chain joins TRBV12-3 or TRBV12-4 and TRBJ2-1, with 8 bases matching TRBD2. The CDR3 is 15 residues long. V lost 3 bases to trimming and J lost 4 bases; unmatched junction nucleotides: 5. Written as DNA, the CDR3 is TGTGCCAGCAGTTTGGTAGCGGGGACATACAATGAGCAGTTCTTC. Amino acids: CASSLVAGTYNEQFF.

This clonotype was observed a handful of times. The J gene is TRBJ2-7, the V gene TRBV20-1; 14 nucleotides match TRBD2. The CDR3 is 16 amino acids. Per germline, CDR1 DFQATT and CDR2 SNEGSKA (reference sequence). V was pared by 3 bases and J by 4 bases, with 8 bases of the junction left unmatched. CDR3 amino acids: CSARGPGLAGVYEQYF. Here the CDR3 DNA reads TGCAGTGCTAGGGGCCCGGGACTAGCGGGGGTATACGAGCAGTACTTC.

The chain joins TRBV12-3 or TRBV12-4 to TRBJ2-7; a weak D match, TRBD2 (5 bases). Between the trimmed V and J ends, which lost 7 bases and 5 bases, there was a span of 15 bases. The CDR3 is made up of 13 amino acids. For the CDR3, the DNA is TGTGCCAGCACCCTAGCCGGGTTCGACGAGCAGTACTTC. As protein: CASTLAGFDEQYF.

This sequence joins TRBV7-9 and TRBJ2-3, with D uncertain. There are 15 residues in the CDR3. CDR1 is SEHNR and CDR2 is FQNEAQ in the germline V gene (reference sequence). V lost 3 bases, J lost 0 bases, and 10 bases lay in between. CDR3 sequence (DNA): TGTGCCAGCAGCTTCGGGCGAGCTAGCACAGATACGCAGTATTTT. The encoded protein is CASSFGRASTDTQYF.

This clonotype has a handful of counts. This rearrangement joins TRBV4-3 to TRBJ2-2; 7 bases line up with TRBD1. Germline lookup yields CDR1 LGHNA and CDR2 YSLEER. V was clipped by 0 bases and J by 6 bases; unmatched bases: 4. This CDR3 region has 15 residues. Here the CDR3 reads CASSQETGIPGELFF. For the CDR3, the DNA is TGCGCCAGCAGCCAAGAGACAGGGATCCCCGGGGAGCTGTTTTTT.

J is TRBJ1-1 and V is TRBV7-6; D unresolved. CDR1 is SGHVS and CDR2 is FNYEAQ in the germline V gene. V lost 5 bases to trimming and J lost 1 base, with 11 bases between them. This CDR3 is built from 14 residues. The CDR3 sequence: CASSQNPGNTEAFF. CDR3 nucleotide sequence: TGTGCCAGCAGCCAAAACCCGGGGAACACTGAAGCTTTCTTT.

Many counts were recorded for this clonotype. CDR3 in DNA: TGTGCCAGCAGCTCCGGACAGGGTTTCTATAATTCACCCCTCCACTTT. Translated: CASSSGQGFYNSPLHF. The rearrangement uses TRBV7-9 and TRBJ1-6; 8 bases map to TRBD1. V shed 4 bases and J 3 bases; nucleotides not matched to a gene: 5. The CDR3 consists of 16 residues. Per germline, CDR1 SEHNR and CDR2 FQNEAQ (reference sequence).

The chain carries TRBV11-2 and TRBJ2-1, with D possibly matching TRBD1 (6 bases). CDR1 is SGHAT, CDR2 FQNNGV, per germline. The CDR3 contains 18 residues. Trimming stripped 1 base from V and 6 bases from J, with 22 bases between. CDR3 sequence (DNA): TGTGCCAGCAGCTTAGTCCGGCTTCGCACAGGGCGCGTCAATGAGCAGTTCTTC. Its protein product is CASSLVRLRTGRVNEQFF.

This clonotype was observed a few times. This chain uses TRBV5-1 with TRBJ1-1; D is unclear. Germline V gene sequence: CDR1 SGHRS, CDR2 YFSETQ. Trimming pared 4 bases from V and 0 bases from J, leaving 13 bases between. The CDR3 is made up of 15 amino acids. The CDR3 region is CASSPSGRLNTEAFF. The CDR3 DNA is TGCGCCAGCAGCCCCAGCGGCAGGCTGAACACTGAAGCTTTCTTT.

The chain recombines TRBV12-3 or TRBV12-4 with TRBJ1-2, with 7 bases lining up with TRBD1. The CDR3 runs 13 residues. J was trimmed by 2 bases and V by 6 bases; bases with no gene match: 3. Here the CDR3 DNA reads TGTGCCAGCAGAAAGACAGGGAACTATGGCTACACCTTC. Its protein is CASRKTGNYGYTF.

The chain is built from TRBV12-3 or TRBV12-4 and TRBJ2-2; unclear D gene. The CDR3 loop spans 13 amino acids. V was shortened by 4 bases and J by 5 bases, with 8 bases between the two germline ends. The CDR3 sequence: CASSYASTGELFF. The CDR3 region has the DNA TGTGCCAGCAGTTATGCGAGTACCGGGGAGCTGTTTTTT.